The sequence of this T cell receptor beta chain was determined in a study of post-analysis software for immune sequencing data. Note on this clonotype: Its antigen is as yet unknown.

The study, taken as a whole, reports: TRBV5-6, TRBV5-1 and TRBV20-1 belonged to a set of about five TRBV segments that were more frequent in patients than controls.

Tagging with unique molecular identifiers was a feature of the TCR beta cDNA libraries. Each CDR3 protein gets one entry after TCRdb re-called the PCR reads with MiXCR. The data hold 600,000 to 700,000 distinct CDR3 sequences, with roughly three fifths observed a single time. This CDR3 contains 17 residues. CDR1 SQVTM and CDR2 ANQGSEA come from the germline V gene. Trimming at V came to 0 bases and at J to 4 bases, leaving 13 bases not matched to a gene. The sequenced material came from blood. This chain joins TRBV29-1 and TRBJ2-7; 9 bases are shared with TRBD1. This TCR derives from a girl aged 2 to 10 with multiple sclerosis. CDR3 nucleotides: TGCAGCGTTGAAGATCTTTGGAGACAGGGGGAAAAATACGAGCAGTACTTC. This sequence encodes CSVEDLWRQGEKYEQYF.